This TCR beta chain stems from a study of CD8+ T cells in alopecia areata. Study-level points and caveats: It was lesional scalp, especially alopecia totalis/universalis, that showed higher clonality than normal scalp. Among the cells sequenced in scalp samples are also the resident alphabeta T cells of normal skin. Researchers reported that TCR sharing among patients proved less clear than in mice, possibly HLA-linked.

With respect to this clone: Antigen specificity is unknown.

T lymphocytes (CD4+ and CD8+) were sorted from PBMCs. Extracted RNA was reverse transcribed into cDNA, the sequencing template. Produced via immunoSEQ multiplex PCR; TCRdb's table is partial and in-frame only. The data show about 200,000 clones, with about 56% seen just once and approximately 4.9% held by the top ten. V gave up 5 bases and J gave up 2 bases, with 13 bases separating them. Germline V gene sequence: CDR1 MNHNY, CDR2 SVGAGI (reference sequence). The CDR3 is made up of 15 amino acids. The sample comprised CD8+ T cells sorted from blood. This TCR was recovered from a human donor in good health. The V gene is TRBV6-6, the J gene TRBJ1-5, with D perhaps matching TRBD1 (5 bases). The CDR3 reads CASSPRRDGNQPQHF. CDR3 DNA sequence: TGTGCCAGCAGTCCAAGACGGGACGGCAATCAGCCCCAGCATTTT.